Included here is one TCR beta chain sequence, with context. The sample originates from a study of blood T cell repertoires in COVID-19. Measured with immunoSEQ multiplex PCR; TCRdb has only the in-frame clones, and not every one. The table lists about 230,000 clones, about 83% of them singletons. This clonotype originated in a woman aged 45-65 years with acute or convalescent COVID-19. The material sequenced was peripheral blood.

The CDR3 bases are TGTGCCAGCAGTTTGGCTGACTACGAGCAGTACTTC. As protein: CASSLADYEQYF. The chain links TRBV12-3 or TRBV12-4 to TRBJ2-7; D is ambiguous. This CDR3 has 12 amino acids. Deletions cut 3 bases from V and 3 bases from J, with 6 bases between.